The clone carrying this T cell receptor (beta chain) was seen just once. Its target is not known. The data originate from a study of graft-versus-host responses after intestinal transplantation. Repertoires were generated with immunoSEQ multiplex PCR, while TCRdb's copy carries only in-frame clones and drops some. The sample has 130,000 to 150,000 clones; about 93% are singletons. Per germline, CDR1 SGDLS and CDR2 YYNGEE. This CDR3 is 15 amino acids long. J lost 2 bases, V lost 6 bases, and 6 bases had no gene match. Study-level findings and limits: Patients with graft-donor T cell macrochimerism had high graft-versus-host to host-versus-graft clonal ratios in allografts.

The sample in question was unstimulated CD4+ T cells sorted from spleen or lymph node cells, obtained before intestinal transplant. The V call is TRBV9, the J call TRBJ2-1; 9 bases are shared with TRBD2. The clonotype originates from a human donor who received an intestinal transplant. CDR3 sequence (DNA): TGTGCCAGCACCTTTGCGGGAGGGCCCTACAATGAGCAGTTCTTC. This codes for CASTFAGGPYNEQFF.